The sequence of this TCR beta chain was determined in a study of blood T cell repertoires in COVID-19 (dated by TCRdb to the early 2020s). Study-level background: Samples covering the acute and convalescent phases of COVID-19 were provided by collaborators in the United States, Italy and Spain. A freely available public database, intended as a resource for researchers studying the immune response to SARS-CoV-2, is where the repertoires were released. Samples came from the ongoing ImmuneRACE study (first 160 participants) plus 1,254 subjects from 6 global collaborators. The sample metadata nearly always contained a de-identified subject ID, COVID-19 status, age in years and sex. HLA class I and class II types, where available, came from metadata supplied by the sample provider rather than from assay-based typing. The material from the prospective study consisted of cDNA or gDNA derived from T cells, B-cell-depleted T cells, or PBMCs. Deeply sampled blood TCRbeta repertoires from subjects exposed to, actively infected with, or recovered from COVID-19 were included in the dataset. Results the study describes overall, beyond this receptor: The quantity of clinical and demographic metadata differed by source and by participant and was supplied without curation.

The germline V gene (reference sequence) specifies SEHNR as CDR1 and FQNEAQ as CDR2. V and J are trimmed by 7 bases and 4 bases, and the gene matches miss 3 bases of the junction. The CDR3 measures 12 amino acids from cysteine to phenylalanine. Only the CDR3 part of the read is kept: 36 bases, read in frame from the first base. In regard to this clone: Its cognate antigen has yet to be identified. Base quality data are lacking; no much larger clone is found one base away.

Whole blood was collected in K2EDTA tubes by collaborating institutions according to the institutions' own protocols. For TCRbeta analysis, collaborators shipped samples in one of three forms: frozen whole blood, isolated PBMCs, or DNA extracted from either of those sample types. The immunoSEQ Assay, a bias-controlled multiplex PCR, was used to amplify TCRbeta CDR3 regions from genomic DNA. On the authors' methods: Within the assay, amplification of reference gene primers was used to estimate how many nucleated cells each sample contained. To quantify the absolute abundance of each unique TCRbeta CDR3 rearrangement, sequence reads were collapsed and filtered. For each sample, productive Simpson clonality was calculated by taking the square root of Simpson's diversity index across productive rearrangements. TCRdb re-hosts the immuneACCESS table, in-frame sequences only. Its copies lack some clones; in the studies checked, an unresolved V gene accounts for under half of them, and the cause for the rest is not known. The V and J calls and clone size were taken over from that table, and D and trimming were inferred from the DNA. Within this sample are approximately 110,000 clones, with over 80% of them counted one time only. The leading ten clones occupy approximately 1% of the sample.

In this chain, TRBV7-9 is recombined with TRBJ1-1; 7 junctional bases match TRBD1. The sample was peripheral blood. The sequence was collected from a human donor in a cohort sampled during active COVID-19. CDR3 reads: CASNPGGTEAFF. The nucleotide sequence is TGTGCCAGCAATCCAGGGGGCACTGAAGCTTTCTTT.